This T cell receptor (beta chain) was obtained from a study of T cell responses to AZD1222 COVID-19 vaccine (dated by TCRdb to 2020 to 2022). The study in broad terms: A total of approximately 230 trial participants underwent TCR sequencing, of whom approximately 210 received two doses of AZD1222 and around 26 received two doses of the MenACWY control vaccine. Enrollment into the trials was organized by age into subgroups of 18-55, 56-69 and 70-plus years, and those subgroups contained about 160, 30 and 59 TCR-sequenced participants, respectively. General study outcomes and caveats: In the small 56-69-year group, the increase in depth fell short of significance, most likely because of low power. Because no day 14 peak-response samples were available, the repertoires could be characterized only after the peak T cell response. Conclusions about previously exposed vaccinees were limited because only a handful of AZD1222 recipients were SARS-CoV-2 seropositive at baseline. After two AZD1222 doses, both the breadth and the depth of spike-specific TCRs were significantly higher than at day 0 and than in MenACWY recipients. Participants were mostly white British and included more females than males, and it was suggested by the authors that clonal diversity may have been underestimated. Epitopes outside the regions mutated in the B.1.351 and B.1.1.7 variants were reportedly recognized by nearly half of the unique spike-specific TCRs. Vaccine-associated CD4 TCRs spanned the whole spike protein, with dominant responses in regions 160-218 and 743-854.

Read against the paper, the sample's time point label means: about 28 days (+/-7) after the second vaccine dose. Because spike-specific TCR depth and breadth did not differ between the two schedules, AZD1222 recipients who got a second dose at roughly 4 weeks were pooled with those who got a second dose at roughly 12 weeks. Vaccinee samples came from UK trials COV001 and COV002, including a single-blind randomized controlled phase 2/3 trial of AZD1222 (ChAdOx1 nCoV-19) in healthy adults. For TCRbeta chain sequencing, PBMC samples from trial participants were taken at day 0 and at day 28 after the second dose. Via the germline V gene (reference sequence), CDR1 is LNHDA and CDR2 SQIVND. Unmatched junction bases come to 9, with V trimmed by 7 bases and J by 7 bases. From the cysteine through the phenylalanine, the CDR3 covers 15 amino acids. CDR3 DNA is the only sequence kept; it has 45 bases, read in frame from the first base.

The CDR3 regions of human TCRbeta chains were analyzed by immunosequencing. Concerning the study's data processing: Repertoire TCRs were checked for matches against a reference library of SARS-CoV-2-specific TCRs that had been generated using the MIRA antigen-specificity platform. Breadth meant the fraction of unique TCRs that were SARS-CoV-2-associated, whereas depth meant the fraction of total T cells that were SARS-CoV-2-associated. Using the MIRA data, each spike-specific TCR was mapped to the spike region that the TCR reacts to and placed in a CD4 or CD8 class. Log10-transformed breadth and depth values were compared by one-way ANOVA with Sidak's multiple comparisons tests. Imported from immuneACCESS, the table was reduced by TCRdb to in-frame sequences with V and J called. These copies leave out some clones; in studies compared against another copy, an unresolved V gene accounts for under half, and the cause of the remainder is not known. V and J calls and clone size follow that table, whereas D and trimming were derived from the DNA. The sample table records 150,000 to 200,000 clones; about 86% of these occur just once. The top ten constitute roughly 11% of the sample.

Regarding this clone: The clone's antigen remains unknown. No base-level quality is on record; no much larger clone is a single base apart.

Recombination connected TRBV19 to TRBJ2-1; 11 central nucleotides agree with TRBD2. Sequencing used peripheral blood, obtained 28 days after the second AZD1222 dose. The source of this sequence is an adult who received the AZD1222 COVID-19 vaccine. The CDR3 corresponds to CASTPFSGGANEQFF. The DNA sequence follows: TGTGCCAGTACCCCGTTTAGCGGGGGGGCGAATGAGCAGTTCTTC.